These 26 T cell receptor beta chains originate from one sample sequenced in a study of CD8+ T cells in alopecia areata. As for treatment: oral pan-JAK inhibitor, 5-10 mg twice daily. Isolated RNA was reverse transcribed into cDNA used as the sequencing template. This table comes from immunoSEQ multiplex PCR, and its TCRdb copy is limited to in-frame clones, with some not included. The table has approximately 42,000 clones, around 71% seen once; the top ten hold about 21%. Sequences were derived from CD8+ T cells sorted from blood, sampled at week 4, from a patient treated with tofacitinib. The receptors stem from a human donor with alopecia areata.

This clone was seen more than once but under ten times. A read error may explain this, as a much larger clone is one base away. The chain links TRBV6-5 to TRBJ2-1, with D unresolved. Trimming pared 4 bases from V and 4 bases from J, leaving 2 bases between. CDR3 size: 11 residues. Per the germline V gene, CDR1 is MNHEY and CDR2 is SVGAGI. The CDR3 sequence: CASSLYNEQFF. CDR3 in DNA: TGTGCCAGCAGTTTATACAATGAGCAGTTCTTC.

The gene calls are TRBV29-1 and TRBJ2-7; D assignment may be TRBD1 or TRBD2 (7 bases each). CDR3 length equals 14 residues. V lost 4 bases and J lost 3, with 16 bases in between. Per the germline V gene, CDR1 is SQVTM and CDR2 is ANQGSEA. CDR3 bases: TGCAGCGTTGTGTTCAGGGGGGGGTTCTACGAGCAGTACTTC. Its translation is CSVVFRGGFYEQYF.

V gene TRBV7-8 combines with J gene TRBJ2-3; TRBD1 agrees at 7 bases. CDR1 and CDR2 (germline): SGHVS, FQNEAQ. This CDR3 has 15 residues. V gave up 5 bases and J gave up 1 base; unmatched junction bases: 6. The DNA of the CDR3 is TGTGCCAGCAGCGAAAGACAGGGCGGCACAGATACGCAGTATTTT. This sequence encodes CASSERQGGTDTQYF.

This chain joins TRBV7-7 and TRBJ2-1; D is undetermined. This CDR3 contains 14 residues. CDR1 and CDR2 from the germline V gene are SSHAT and FNYEAQ (reference sequence). Trimming took 0 bases from V and 6 from J, leaving 9 bases between them. CDR3 protein: CASSLALNRNEQFF. In DNA form, the CDR3 reads TGTGCCAGCAGCTTAGCGCTCAACCGCAATGAGCAGTTCTTC.

The chain links TRBV7-6 to TRBJ1-2; a possible D gene is TRBD1 (5 bases). V was shortened by 4 bases and J by 7 bases, with 16 bases between the two germline ends. Germline CDR1 is SGHVS and CDR2 is FNYEAQ. The CDR3 extends over 14 amino acids. The CDR3 protein is CASSSAQGAIGYTF. CDR3 DNA: TGTGCCAGCAGCTCGGCGCAGGGCGCAATTGGCTACACCTTC.

V gene TRBV10-2 combines with J gene TRBJ2-5, with TRBD1 identical over 10 bases. CDR3 size: 13 residues. Germline-derived CDR1 and CDR2 are WSHSY and SAAADI. V was clipped by 0 bases and J by 10 bases; unmatched bases: 2. CDR3: CASSESRDRGQYF. The CDR3 nucleotides are TGCGCCAGCAGTGAGTCGAGGGACAGGGGCCAGTACTTC.

The chain couples TRBV29-1 to TRBJ1-2; D unclear. CDR1 SQVTM and CDR2 ANQGSEA come from the germline V gene. The CDR3 length is 13 residues. V was clipped by 3 bases and J by 5 bases, with 13 bases between them. The CDR3: CSVERKGRYGYTF. Written as DNA, the CDR3 is TGCAGCGTTGAGCGGAAAGGGCGGTATGGCTACACCTTC. Using reference TRBV29-1 and TRBJ1-2 for the parts outside the CDR3, the full variable domain is SAVISQKPSRDICQRGTSLTIQCQVDSQVTMMFWYRQQPGQSLTLIATANQGSEATYESGFVIDKFPISRPNLTFSTLTVSNMSPEDSSIYLCSVERKGRYGYTFGSGTRLTVV.

The chain carries TRBV27 and TRBJ2-1; 9 bases align to TRBD1. The CDR3 runs to 15 residues. The V gene end was trimmed by 5 bases and the J gene end by 4 bases; junction bases not matched to a gene: 6. The germline V gene has CDR1 MNHEY and CDR2 SMNVEV (reference sequence). The CDR3 nucleotides read TGTGCCAGCAGTCCAACCGGGACAGGGTACAATGAGCAGTTCTTC. Residues: CASSPTGTGYNEQFF.

This chain uses TRBV29-1 with TRBJ2-2; tentative D call: TRBD2 (7 bases). In germline, CDR1 is SQVTM, CDR2 ANQGSEA. The length of the CDR3 is 12 residues. Between the trimmed V and J ends, which lost 5 bases and 6 bases, there was a span of 10 bases. CDR3 in DNA: TGCAGCGTTATCGGGGGGCCCGGGGAGCTGTTTTTT. Translating gives CSVIGGPGELFF.

This clone was counted only a few times. The chain combines TRBV12-2 with TRBJ2-5; TRBD2 is the table's D call, not checked against the DNA. TRBV12-2 is given as a pseudogene. This CDR3 comprises 17 residues. CDR3 sequence reads: CASRSQRGARYQETQYF. CDR3 in DNA: TGTGCAAGTCGCTCCCAGCGGGGGGCTAGGTACCAAGAGACCCAGTACTTC.

The V and J genes are TRBV29-1 and TRBJ1-1; D gene unclear. Trimming removed 1 base from V and 1 base from J, with 10 bases in between. Germline values: CDR1 SQVTM, CDR2 ANQGSEA. CDR3 length: 14 amino acids. The CDR3 region is CSVEVEGGNTEAFF. The CDR3 region has the DNA TGCAGCGTTGAAGTAGAGGGCGGGAACACTGAAGCTTTCTTT.

The chain is built from TRBV2 and TRBJ2-1; 12 bases line up with TRBD2. The ends lost 2 bases at V and 6 bases at J; junction bases unmatched: 14. This CDR3 has 19 amino acids. Germline CDR1 and CDR2: SNHLY and FYNNEI. DNA of the CDR3: TGTGCCAGCAGTGAACCGACAGGGGGGAGGACTAGCGGGATCAATGAGCAGTTCTTC. Its protein is CASSEPTGGRTSGINEQFF.

The chain joins TRBV13 to TRBJ2-3; TRBD2 is a possible D gene (5 bases). Between the trimmed V and J ends, which lost 1 base and 3 bases, there was a span of 5 bases. CDR1 and CDR2 from the germline V gene are PRHDT and FYEKMQ (reference sequence). There are 13 residues in the CDR3. DNA of the CDR3: TGTGCCAGCAGCTTAGCGGGGACAGATACGCAGTATTTT. It translates to CASSLAGTDTQYF.

This clone was counted a few times. The chain joins TRBV29-1 to TRBJ2-1; 9 bases are shared with TRBD1. With V trimmed by 7 bases and J by 8 bases, 9 bases remained unmatched. CDR1 SQVTM and CDR2 ANQGSEA come from the germline V gene. This CDR3 spans 13 amino acids. The CDR3: CSGDRDRDDEQFF. The CDR3 DNA sequence: TGCAGCGGGGACCGGGACAGGGATGATGAGCAGTTCTTC.

This chain connects TRBV7-3 to TRBJ1-2, with D possibly TRBD1 on 6 matching bases. The CDR3 is 14 residues long. In germline, CDR1 is SGHTA, CDR2 FQGTGA. V lost 1 base, J lost 4 bases, and 10 bases lay in between. CDR3 nucleotide sequence: TGTGCCAGCAGCTTAAACGAAGGGGGCTATGGCTACACCTTC. This translates into CASSLNEGGYGYTF.

The chain employs TRBV19 and TRBJ2-7; TRBD1 or TRBD2 may be the D gene (5 bases each). This CDR3 region has 16 residues. Looked up from germline, CDR1 is LNHDA and CDR2 is SQIVND (reference sequence). Trimming stripped 5 bases from V and 4 bases from J, with 21 bases between. In DNA, the CDR3 is TGTGCCAGTAGTCCCGACCCCCAATTGGGGACGTACGAGCAGTACTTC. This translates into CASSPDPQLGTYEQYF.

The J gene is TRBJ2-7, the V gene TRBV4-3; D might be TRBD1 (5 bases). This CDR3 has 13 amino acids. The germline V gene encodes CDR1 LGHNA and CDR2 YSLEER. Trimming took 1 base from V and 4 from J, leaving 8 bases between them. The CDR3 nucleotides are TGCGCCAGCAGCCAAGGACAGCTGTACGAGCAGTACTTC. This gives the protein CASSQGQLYEQYF.

The rearrangement uses TRBV7-8 and TRBJ1-2; D is undetermined. Germline V gene lookup returns CDR1 SGHVS and CDR2 FQNEAQ. The CDR3 sequence is 16 residues long. V lost 0 bases and J 1 base, leaving 12 bases between the germline ends. CDR3 in DNA: TGTGCCAGCAGCTTAGCGTCAGCCGAAAATAACTATGGCTACACCTTC. As protein: CASSLASAENNYGYTF. The variable domain in full, with the rest retrieved from reference TRBV7-8 and TRBJ1-2, is GAGVSQSPRYKVAKRGQDVALRCDPISGHVSLFWYQQALGQGPEFLTYFQNEAQLDKSGLPSDRFFAERPEGSVSTLKIQRTQQEDSAVYLCASSLASAENNYGYTFGSGTRLTVV.

The chain employs TRBV5-6 and TRBJ2-7, with 9 bases lining up with TRBD1. Germline loops: CDR1 SGHDT, CDR2 YYEEEE. V lost 3 bases and J lost 5; bases outside the gene matches: 9. The CDR3 totals 15 residues. The CDR3 protein is CASSSDGTGNDEQYF. CDR3 nucleotide sequence: TGTGCCAGCAGCTCGGACGGGACAGGGAACGACGAGCAGTACTTC.

In this sample, this clone turned up a few times. The chain has TRBV7-2 and TRBJ2-7; weak D call: TRBD2 (6 bases). This CDR3 region has 17 residues. CDR1 and CDR2 (germline): SGHTA, FQGNSA. Trimming took 2 bases from V and 0 from J, leaving 17 bases between them. The CDR3 loop is CASSLFTPGDLSYEQYF. The CDR3 coding sequence is TGTGCCAGCAGCTTATTTACCCCGGGGGACCTCTCCTACGAGCAGTACTTC.

Here the CDR3 reads CASSPTTGFPEAFF. The CDR3 region has the DNA TGTGCCAGCAGTCCCACAACAGGGTTCCCTGAAGCTTTCTTT. The chain carries TRBV27 and TRBJ1-1; a weak D match, TRBD1 (6 bases). V shed 5 bases and J shed 6 bases, with 16 bases lying between them. Germline lookup yields CDR1 MNHEY and CDR2 SMNVEV (reference sequence). The CDR3 consists of 14 residues.

The V gene is TRBV15, the J gene TRBJ2-3, with a tentative D call TRBD2 (5 bases). This CDR3 has 15 amino acids. V dropped 0 bases and J dropped 2 bases, with 9 bases sitting between them. The V gene's germline CDR1 is LNHNV and CDR2 YYDKDF (reference sequence). CDR3 nucleotide sequence: TGTGCCACCAGCAGAGAAGACTACCCCACAGATACGCAGTATTTT. Its protein is CATSREDYPTDTQYF. Combining the CDR3 with reference TRBV15 and TRBJ2-3 gives the whole variable domain DAMVIQNPRYQVTQFGKPVTLSCSQTLNHNVMYWYQQKSSQAPKLLFHYYDKDFNNEADTPDNFQSRRPNTSFCFLDIRSPGLGDTAMYLCATSREDYPTDTQYFGPGTRLTVL.

This chain joins TRBV30 and TRBJ1-1, with D uncertain. This CDR3 is 12 amino acids long. The V end lost 4 bases, the J end lost 4 bases, and 10 bases lay between the germline ends. Germline V gene lookup returns CDR1 GTSNPN and CDR2 SVGIG (reference sequence). The DNA for the CDR3 is TGTGCCTGGACCGCCGTGGGCACTGAAGCTTTCTTT. It specifies CAWTAVGTEAFF.

The V call is TRBV4-3, the J call TRBJ2-7, with D possibly being TRBD2 (5 bases). V lost 2 bases and J lost 6, with 14 bases in between. CDR1 is LGHNA, CDR2 YSLEER, per germline. The CDR3 is 14 residues long. The CDR3 spells CASSQIEGSLEQYF. Here the CDR3 DNA reads TGCGCCAGCAGCCAAATCGAGGGATCGCTCGAGCAGTACTTC.

CDR3 nucleotides: TGTGCCACCAGCAGGGAGTCGGGTGCGCAGTATTTT. It codes for CATSRESGAQYF. The chain carries TRBV15 and TRBJ2-3; no clear D. This CDR3 has 12 residues. The V gene lost 3 bases and the J gene lost 10 bases, with 11 bases spanning the gap. CDR1 and CDR2 from the germline V gene are LNHNV and YYDKDF (reference sequence).

This clone came up a few times. The chain combines TRBV10-2 with TRBJ2-7, with 7 bases that match TRBD1. V was clipped by 6 bases and J by 1 base; unmatched bases: 3. The germline V gene encodes CDR1 WSHSY and CDR2 SAAADI. This CDR3 is 13 amino acids long. The CDR3 sequence: CASRPTGSYEQYF. The CDR3 nucleotides read TGCGCCAGCAGACCGACAGGGTCCTACGAGCAGTACTTC.